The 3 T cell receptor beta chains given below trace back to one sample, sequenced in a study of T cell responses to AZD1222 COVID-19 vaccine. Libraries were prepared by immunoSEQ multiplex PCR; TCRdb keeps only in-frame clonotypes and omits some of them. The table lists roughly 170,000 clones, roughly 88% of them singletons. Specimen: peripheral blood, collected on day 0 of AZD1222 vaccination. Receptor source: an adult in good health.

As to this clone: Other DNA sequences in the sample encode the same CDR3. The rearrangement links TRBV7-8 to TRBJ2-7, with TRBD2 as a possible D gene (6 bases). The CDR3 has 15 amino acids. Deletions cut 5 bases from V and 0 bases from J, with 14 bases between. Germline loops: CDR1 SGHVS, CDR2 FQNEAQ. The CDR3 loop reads CASSPRTGSSYEQYF. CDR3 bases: TGTGCCAGCAGCCCCCGGACCGGGAGCTCCTACGAGCAGTACTTC.

The CDR3 nucleotides are TGTGCCAGCAGGTCGCCGGGACAGGGGTACTCTGGGGCCAACGTCCTGACTTTC. Translation gives CASRSPGQGYSGANVLTF. The chain employs TRBV2 and TRBJ2-6, with 10 bases that match TRBD1. Trimming took 6 bases from V and 0 from J; bases not matched to a gene: 8. The germline V gene has CDR1 SNHLY and CDR2 FYNNEI. The CDR3 has 18 amino acids.

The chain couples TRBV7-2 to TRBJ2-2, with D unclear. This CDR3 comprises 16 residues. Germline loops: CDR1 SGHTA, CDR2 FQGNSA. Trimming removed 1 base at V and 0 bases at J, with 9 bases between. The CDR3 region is CASSLGSRANTGELFF. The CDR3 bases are TGTGCCAGCAGCTTAGGTTCACGAGCGAACACCGGGGAGCTGTTTTTT.